The clone carrying this T cell receptor (beta chain) has a count of ten or more. Its antigen is still unknown. Possible read error: a much larger clone is one base away. The sample comes from a study of metastatic and nonmetastatic thyroid tumors. Study summary: Repertoires of blood and of tissue (tumor or nodule) from malignant and benign thyroid patients were compared.

Thyroid surgery had not been preceded by any treatment in any patient. The CDR3 covers 13 residues. In germline, CDR1 is MNHNS, CDR2 SASEGT. Deletions cut 5 bases from V and 4 bases from J, with 10 bases between. Regarding the study as a whole: Reports indicated that malignant thyroid tumors showed significantly higher TCR beta diversity than benign nodules did, in blood and tumor.

In the authors' workflow: A classifier for distant metastasis in papillary thyroid cancer was constructed using CDR3 differences observed across clinicopathological groups. TCRdb re-called clones via MiXCR from the PCR reads. The authors' filters were not applied to this entry. Here the sample spans about 92,000 clones, under 15% being singletons. This rearrangement joins TRBV6-1 to TRBJ2-3; D perhaps matches TRBD1 (7 bases). Sample: blood. This sequence was found in a female donor with papillary thyroid cancer or a benign thyroid nodule (not recorded which). Some clones in this sample may be carry-over from other donors' samples. The CDR3 protein is CASSPGGPDTQYF. The CDR3, as DNA: TGTGCCAGCAGTCCAGGGGGGCCAGATACGCAGTATTTT.